This T cell receptor (beta chain) was captured by sequencing in a study of T cell repertoires in cytomegalovirus infection. Using its own MiXCR run on the reads, TCRdb lists one record per CDR3 protein. The data contain about 830,000 distinct CDR3 sequences, 30% to 35% of them singletons. The germline gives CDR1 SGHRS, CDR2 YFSETQ. The CDR3 totals 18 residues. V trimming: 3 bases; J trimming: 0 bases; junction bases outside the gene matches: 7. A few counts support this clonotype. Its antigen remains unidentified. Notes on the study in general: It was HLA-C-restricted CMV-specific TCR beta clonotypes that dominated the response ex vivo.

Specimen: cultured CD8+ T cells from PBMCs, collected from culture after CMV antigen stimulation. V usage is TRBV5-1 and J usage is TRBJ2-1, with TRBD2 matching over 12 bases. This TCR derives from a human donor in good health (CMV status not recorded). Some clones in this sample may be carry-over from other donors' samples. In DNA, the CDR3 is TGCGCCAGCAGCTCGACTAGCGGGGGCTATAGCTCCTACAATGAGCAGTTCTTC. Its translation is CASSSTSGGYSSYNEQFF.